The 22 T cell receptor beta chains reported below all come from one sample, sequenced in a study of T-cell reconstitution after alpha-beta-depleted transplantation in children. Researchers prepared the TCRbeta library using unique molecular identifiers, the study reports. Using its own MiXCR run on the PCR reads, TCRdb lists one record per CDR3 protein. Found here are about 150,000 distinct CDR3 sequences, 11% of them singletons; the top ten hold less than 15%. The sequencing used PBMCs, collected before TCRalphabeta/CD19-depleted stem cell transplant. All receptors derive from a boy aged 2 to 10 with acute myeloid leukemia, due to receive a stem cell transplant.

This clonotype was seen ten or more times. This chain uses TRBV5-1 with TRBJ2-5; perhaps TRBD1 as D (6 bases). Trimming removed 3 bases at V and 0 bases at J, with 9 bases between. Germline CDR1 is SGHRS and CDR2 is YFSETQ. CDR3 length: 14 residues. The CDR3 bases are TGCGCCAGCAGCTCACAGGGAAACCAAGAGACCCAGTACTTC. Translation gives CASSSQGNQETQYF. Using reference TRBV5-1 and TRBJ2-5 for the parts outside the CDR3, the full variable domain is KAGVTQTPRYLIKTRGQQVTLSCSPISGHRSVSWYQQTPGQGLQFLFEYFSETQRNKGNFPGRFSGRQFSNSRSEMNVSTLELGDSALYLCASSSQGNQETQYFGPGTRLLVL.

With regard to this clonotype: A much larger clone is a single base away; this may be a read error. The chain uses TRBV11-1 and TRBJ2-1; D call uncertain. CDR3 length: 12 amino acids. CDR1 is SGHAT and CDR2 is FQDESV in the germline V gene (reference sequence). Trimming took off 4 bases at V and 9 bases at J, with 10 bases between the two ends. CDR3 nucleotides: TGTGCCAGCAGCTCTCACTTACTTGAGCAGTTCTTC. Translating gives CASSSHLLEQFF.

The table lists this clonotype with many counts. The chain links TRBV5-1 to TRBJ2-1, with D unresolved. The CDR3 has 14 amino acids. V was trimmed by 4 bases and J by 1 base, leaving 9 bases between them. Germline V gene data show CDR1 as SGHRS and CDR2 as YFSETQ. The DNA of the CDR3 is TGCGCCAGCAGCCCTGGGGATTCCTACAATGAGCAGTTCTTC. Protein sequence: CASSPGDSYNEQFF.

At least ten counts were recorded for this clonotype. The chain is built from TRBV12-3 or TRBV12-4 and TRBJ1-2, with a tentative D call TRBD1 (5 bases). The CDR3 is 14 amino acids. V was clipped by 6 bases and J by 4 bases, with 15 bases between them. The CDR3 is CASSKGLGGYGYTF. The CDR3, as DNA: TGTGCCAGCAGCAAAGGGTTGGGGGGCTATGGCTACACCTTC.

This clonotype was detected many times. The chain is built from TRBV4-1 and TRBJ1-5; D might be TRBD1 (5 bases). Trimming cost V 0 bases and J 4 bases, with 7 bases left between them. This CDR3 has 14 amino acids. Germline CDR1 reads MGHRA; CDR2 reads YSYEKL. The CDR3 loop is CASSQDRGNQPQHF. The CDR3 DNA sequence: TGCGCCAGCAGCCAAGATAGGGGTAATCAGCCCCAGCATTTT.

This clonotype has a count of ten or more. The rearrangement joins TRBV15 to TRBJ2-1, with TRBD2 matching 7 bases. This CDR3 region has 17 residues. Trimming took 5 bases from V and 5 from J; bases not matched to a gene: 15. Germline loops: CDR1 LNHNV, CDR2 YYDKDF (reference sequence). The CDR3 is CATSGTSREETDNEQFF. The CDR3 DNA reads TGTGCCACCAGCGGAACGTCACGGGAGGAAACCGACAATGAGCAGTTCTTC. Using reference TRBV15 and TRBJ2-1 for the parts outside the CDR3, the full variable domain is DAMVIQNPRYQVTQFGKPVTLSCSQTLNHNVMYWYQQKSSQAPKLLFHYYDKDFNNEADTPDNFQSRRPNTSFCFLDIRSPGLGDTAMYLCATSGTSREETDNEQFFGPGTRLTVL.

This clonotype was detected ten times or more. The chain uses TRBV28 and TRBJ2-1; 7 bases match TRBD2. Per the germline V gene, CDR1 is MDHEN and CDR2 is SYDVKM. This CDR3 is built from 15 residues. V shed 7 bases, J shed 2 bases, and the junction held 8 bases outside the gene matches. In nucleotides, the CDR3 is TGTGCCAGCATCCTGGGGGGAGGGGCCTACAATGAGCAGTTCTTC. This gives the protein CASILGGGAYNEQFF.

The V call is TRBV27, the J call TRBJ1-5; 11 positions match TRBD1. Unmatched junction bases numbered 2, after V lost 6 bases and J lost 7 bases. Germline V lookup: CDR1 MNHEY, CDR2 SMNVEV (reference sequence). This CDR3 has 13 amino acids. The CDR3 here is CASSRDRGQPQHF. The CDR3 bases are TGTGCCAGCAGCAGGGACAGGGGGCAGCCCCAGCATTTT.

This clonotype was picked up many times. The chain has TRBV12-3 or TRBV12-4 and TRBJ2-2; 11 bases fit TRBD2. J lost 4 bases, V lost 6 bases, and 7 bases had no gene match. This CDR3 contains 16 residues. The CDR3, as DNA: TGTGCCAGCAGACCCACTAGCGGGAGTGGCACCGGGGAGCTGTTTTTT. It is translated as CASRPTSGSGTGELFF.

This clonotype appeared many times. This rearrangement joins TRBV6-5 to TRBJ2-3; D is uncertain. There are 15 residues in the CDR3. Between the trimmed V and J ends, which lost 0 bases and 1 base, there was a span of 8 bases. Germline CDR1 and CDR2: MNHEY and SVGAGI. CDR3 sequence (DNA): TGTGCCAGCAGTTACTCGACGGCAGGCACAGATACGCAGTATTTT. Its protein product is CASSYSTAGTDTQYF.

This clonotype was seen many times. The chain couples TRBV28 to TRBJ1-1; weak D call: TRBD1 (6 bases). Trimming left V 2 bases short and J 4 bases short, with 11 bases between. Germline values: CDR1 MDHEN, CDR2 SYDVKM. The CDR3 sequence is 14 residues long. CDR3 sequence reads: CASSLPGAGTEAFF. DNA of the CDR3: TGTGCCAGCAGTTTACCGGGGGCCGGCACTGAAGCTTTCTTT.

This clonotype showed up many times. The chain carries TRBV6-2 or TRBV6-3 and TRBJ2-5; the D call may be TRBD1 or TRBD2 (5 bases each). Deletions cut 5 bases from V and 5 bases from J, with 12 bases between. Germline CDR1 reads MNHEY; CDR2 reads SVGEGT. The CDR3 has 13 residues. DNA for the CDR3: TGTGCCAGCAGTCTCTGGGACGCGGAGACCCAGTACTTC. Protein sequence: CASSLWDAETQYF.

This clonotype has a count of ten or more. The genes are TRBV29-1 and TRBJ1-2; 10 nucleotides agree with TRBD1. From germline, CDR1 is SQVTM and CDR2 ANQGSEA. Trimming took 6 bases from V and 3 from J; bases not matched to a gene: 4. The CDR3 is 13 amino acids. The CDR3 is CSVVGTGDYGYTF. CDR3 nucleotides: TGCAGCGTCGTTGGGACAGGGGACTATGGCTACACCTTC.

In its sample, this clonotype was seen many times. The CDR3 DNA sequence: TGTGCCAGCGAACTAACCTACAATGAGCAGTTCTTC. Its translation is CASELTYNEQFF. V is TRBV2 and J is TRBJ2-1, with D uncertain. CDR3 length: 12 amino acids. V was clipped by 8 bases and J by 2 bases, with 7 bases between them. The germline gives CDR1 SNHLY, CDR2 FYNNEI.

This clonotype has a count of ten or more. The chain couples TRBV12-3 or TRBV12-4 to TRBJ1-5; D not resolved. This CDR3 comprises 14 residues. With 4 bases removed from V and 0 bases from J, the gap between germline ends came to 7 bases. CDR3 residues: CASSSEYSNQPQHF. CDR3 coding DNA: TGTGCCAGCAGTTCCGAGTATAGCAATCAGCCCCAGCATTTT.

CDR3 in DNA: TGTGCCAGCAGCTTGAAGGCGGTCTCTGGAAACACCATATATTTT. Protein: CASSLKAVSGNTIYF. The V and J genes are TRBV5-5 and TRBJ1-3; no firm D call. The CDR3 covers 15 residues. The V and J ends lost 1 base and 0 bases respectively, with 8 bases between them. The germline CDR1 and CDR2 sequences are SGHKS and YYEKEE (reference sequence).

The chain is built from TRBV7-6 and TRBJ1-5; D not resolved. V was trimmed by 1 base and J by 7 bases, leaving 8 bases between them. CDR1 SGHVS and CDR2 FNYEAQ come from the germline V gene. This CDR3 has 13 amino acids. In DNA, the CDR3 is TGTGCCAGCAGCTTAGGTGTAGAACAGCCCCAGCATTTT. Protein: CASSLGVEQPQHF.

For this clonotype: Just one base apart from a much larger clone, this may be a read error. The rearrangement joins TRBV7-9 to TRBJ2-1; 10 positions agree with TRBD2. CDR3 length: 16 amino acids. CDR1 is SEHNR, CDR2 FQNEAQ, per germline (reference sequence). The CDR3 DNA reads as TGTGCCAGCAGCTCCTTAGCGGGAGGTTCCTACAATGAGCAGTCCTTC. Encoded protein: CASSSLAGGSYNEQSF.

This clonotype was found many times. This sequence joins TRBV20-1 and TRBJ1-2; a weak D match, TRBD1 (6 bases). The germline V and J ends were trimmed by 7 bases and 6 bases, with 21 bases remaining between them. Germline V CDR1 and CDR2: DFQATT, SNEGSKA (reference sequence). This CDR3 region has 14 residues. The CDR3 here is CSEGGAPLVDGYTF. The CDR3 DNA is TGCAGTGAGGGGGGGGCGCCCCTAGTTGATGGCTACACCTTC.

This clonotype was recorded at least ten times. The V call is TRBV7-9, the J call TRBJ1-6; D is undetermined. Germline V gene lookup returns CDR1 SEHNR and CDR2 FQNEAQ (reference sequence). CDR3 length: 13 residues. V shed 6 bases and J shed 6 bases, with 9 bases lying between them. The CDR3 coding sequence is TGTGCCAGCAGTTTCCAGGTTAATTCACCCCTCCACTTT. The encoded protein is CASSFQVNSPLHF.

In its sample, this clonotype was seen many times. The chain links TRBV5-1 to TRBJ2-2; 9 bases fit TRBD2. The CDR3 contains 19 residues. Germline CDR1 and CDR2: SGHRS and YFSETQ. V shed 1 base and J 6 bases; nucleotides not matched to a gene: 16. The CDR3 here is CASSLLLQREELEAGELFF. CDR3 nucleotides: TGCGCCAGCAGCTTGTTATTGCAGCGGGAGGAGCTTGAGGCCGGGGAGCTGTTTTTT.

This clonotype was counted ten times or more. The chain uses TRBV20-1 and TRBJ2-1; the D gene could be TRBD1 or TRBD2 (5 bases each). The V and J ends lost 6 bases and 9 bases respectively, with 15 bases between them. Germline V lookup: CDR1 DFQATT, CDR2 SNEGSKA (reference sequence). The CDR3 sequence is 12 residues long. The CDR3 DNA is TGCAGTGCCGGGCGGAAGAGGGGTGAGCAGTTCTTC. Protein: CSAGRKRGEQFF.